This T cell receptor (beta chain) was retrieved from a study of T cell responses to AZD1222 COVID-19 vaccine. Findings and caveats of the study: The peak T cell response came first, and repertoires were sampled only after it.

Germline V lookup: CDR1 SQVTM, CDR2 ANQGSEA. The CDR3 is 13 amino acids. Trimming cost V 3 bases and J 0 bases, with 8 bases left between them. In the case of this clone: Antigen specificity is unknown.

Generated by immunoSEQ multiplex PCR, the TCRdb table keeps only in-frame clones and is missing some. The sample includes roughly 140,000 clones, approximately 90% seen only once; the top ten take roughly 3.1%. The sequencing here drew on peripheral blood, taken on day 0 of AZD1222 vaccination. The chain recombines TRBV29-1 with TRBJ1-1; no clear D. The receptor comes from an adult in good health. The CDR3 sequence is CSVEAGMNTEAFF. CDR3 nucleotide sequence: TGCAGCGTTGAGGCGGGAATGAACACTGAAGCTTTCTTT.